This record concerns one T cell receptor (beta chain) sequence. Its cognate antigen is unknown. The germline gives CDR1 MNHNY, CDR2 SVGAGI (reference sequence). V shed 6 bases and J 7 bases; nucleotides not matched to a gene: 7. The CDR3 consists of 14 residues. This sample was taken from a study of siplizumab effects on memory and regulatory T cells. Study-level findings and limits: The naive T cell population seemed more diverse than memory cells and seemed a major contributor to the alloresponse.

TCRdb's table, derived via immunoSEQ multiplex PCR, lists solely in-frame clones and lacks some. The sample has nearly 95,000 clones; approximately 95% are singletons. The TCR originated in a human donor in good health. V and J are TRBV6-6 and TRBJ1-1; TRBD1 matches 11 bases. Sequencing was carried out using non-Treg CD4+ T cells sorted from blood. DNA of the CDR3: TGTGCCAGCAGCGACGGACAGGGGGCAAGTGAAGCTTTCTTT. This encodes CASSDGQGASEAFF.